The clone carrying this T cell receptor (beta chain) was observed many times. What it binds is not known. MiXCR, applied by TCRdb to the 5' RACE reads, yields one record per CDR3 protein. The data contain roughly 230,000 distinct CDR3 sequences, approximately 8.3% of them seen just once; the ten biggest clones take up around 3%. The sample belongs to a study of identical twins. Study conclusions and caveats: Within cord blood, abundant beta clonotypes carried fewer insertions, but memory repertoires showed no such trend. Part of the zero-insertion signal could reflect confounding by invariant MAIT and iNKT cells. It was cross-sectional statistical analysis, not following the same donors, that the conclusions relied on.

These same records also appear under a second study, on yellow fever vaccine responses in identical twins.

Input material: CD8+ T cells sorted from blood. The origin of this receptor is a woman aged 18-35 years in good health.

CDR3 amino acids: CASSPGSSKTYEQYF. In DNA form, the CDR3 reads TGTGCCAGCAGCCCAGGGTCTTCTAAAACCTACGAGCAGTACTTC. The chain has TRBV7-9 and TRBJ2-7; D might be TRBD1 (5 bases). Germline V gives CDR1 SEHNR, CDR2 FQNEAQ (reference sequence). Trimming pared 5 bases from V and 2 bases from J, leaving 16 bases between. The length of the CDR3 is 15 residues.